One sample yielded the 5 T cell receptor beta chains listed below, sequenced in a study of T cell responses to AZD1222 COVID-19 vaccine. The method was immunoSEQ multiplex PCR; TCRdb's version includes in-frame clones alone and lacks a portion of them. Of 150,000 or so clones detected, roughly 90% appear once; the ten largest clones hold more than 0.9%. The source was peripheral blood, collected 28 days after the second AZD1222 dose. The receptors here all came from an adult who received the AZD1222 COVID-19 vaccine.

The J gene is TRBJ1-2, the V gene TRBV12-3 or TRBV12-4; D may be TRBD1 (5 bases). Trimming cost V 1 base and J 8 bases, with 11 bases left between them. The CDR3 is made up of 13 amino acids. The CDR3 protein is CASSLGGEWGYTF. The CDR3 nucleotides read TGTGCCAGCAGTTTAGGGGGGGAATGGGGCTACACCTTC.

The rearrangement links TRBV4-1 to TRBJ1-4; tentatively, D is TRBD1 (5 bases). The germline CDR1 and CDR2 sequences are MGHRA and YSYEKL. CDR3 size: 12 residues. Trimming took off 5 bases at V and 8 bases at J, with 9 bases between the two ends. CDR3 DNA sequence: TGCGCCAGCAGCGAAAGGGGAGAAAAACTGTTTTTT. The encoded protein is CASSERGEKLFF.

The chain is built from TRBV21-1 and TRBJ2-1. TRBV21-1 is reported as a pseudogene. This CDR3 contains 13 residues. The CDR3 DNA sequence: TGTGCCAGCAGCAAAGTCGGGCGTAATGAGCAGTTCTTC. Translated, it gives CASSKVGRNEQFF.

This rearrangement joins TRBV15 to TRBJ2-7; weak D call: TRBD2 (5 bases). The CDR3 runs 15 residues. V lost 5 bases to trimming and J lost 2 bases, with 16 bases between them. Germline CDR1 and CDR2: LNHNV and YYDKDF (reference sequence). CDR3 nucleotides: TGTGCCACCAGCCTCAGACGGACTGGAGCCTACGAGCAGTACTTC. The encoded protein is CATSLRRTGAYEQYF.

This clone was observed a few times. DNA of the CDR3: TGTGCCAGTACCAAACAGGGGGCTAGCAATCAGCCCCAGCATTTT. Residues: CASTKQGASNQPQHF. The V and J genes are TRBV19 and TRBJ1-5; 9 positions agree with TRBD1. Germline V gene lookup returns CDR1 LNHDA and CDR2 SQIVND (reference sequence). The CDR3 has 15 amino acids. V was pared by 7 bases and J by 0 bases, with 4 bases of the junction left unmatched.